This passage covers 9 T cell receptor beta chains from one sample sequenced in a study of cytomegalovirus exposure and HLA in healthy donors. The PCR used 60 Vbeta and 13 Jbeta primers. Only in-frame clones appear in the TCRdb table, and some are missing; sequencing was by immunoSEQ multiplex PCR. The sample contains 140,000 or so clones, approximately 79% of which appear only once. The source material was PBMCs. The origin of the receptors is a young woman in good health and CMV-seronegative.

With regard to this clone: At one boundary the junction diverges from the germline segment, which might be a read error. The chain has TRBV15 and TRBJ1-1; tentative D call: TRBD1 (6 bases). The CDR3 runs 14 residues. The germline V gene has CDR1 LNHNV and CDR2 YYDKDF (reference sequence). The CDR3 region is CTTSRRLVGAGAFF. The CDR3 DNA reads as TGTACCACCAGCAGACGCTTAGTGGGGGCCGGGGCTTTCTTT.

This clone was detected a few times. CDR3 amino acids: CASSQDRLQGRAFF. For the CDR3, the DNA is TGCGCCAGCAGCCAAGATCGCCTACAGGGGAGAGCTTTCTTT. The chain combines TRBV4-3 with TRBJ1-1, with 7 bases aligning to TRBD1. From germline, CDR1 is LGHNA and CDR2 YSLEER. Germline trimming cut 0 bases from V and 10 bases from J; bases unmatched to any gene: 8. This CDR3 spans 14 amino acids.

The rearrangement uses TRBV4-3 and TRBJ1-4, with D perhaps matching TRBD1 (5 bases). CDR3 length equals 16 residues. Trimming pared 0 bases from V and 7 bases from J, leaving 15 bases between. The germline V gene encodes CDR1 LGHNA and CDR2 YSLEER. The DNA for the CDR3 is TGCGCCAGCAGCCAAGATGGGGGGGTGGATGGTGAAAAACTGTTTTTT. The encoded protein is CASSQDGGVDGEKLFF.

This chain links TRBV18 with TRBJ2-6, with TRBD2 matching over 7 bases. CDR3 length: 15 residues. Unmatched junction bases numbered 6, after V lost 6 bases and J lost 4 bases. Per the germline V gene, CDR1 is KGHSH and CDR2 is LQKENI. CDR3 bases: TGTGCCAGCTCTGGGAGGGCCGACGGGGCCAACGTCCTGACTTTC. Protein sequence: CASSGRADGANVLTF.

The CDR3 loop reads CASSPLTGQGTYEQYF. CDR3 coding DNA: TGCGCCAGCAGCCCATTAACGGGACAGGGAACTTACGAGCAGTACTTC. The chain uses TRBV4-1 and TRBJ2-7, with 9 bases matching TRBD1. Germline values: CDR1 MGHRA, CDR2 YSYEKL. The CDR3 extends over 16 amino acids. The ends lost 4 bases at V and 4 bases at J; junction bases unmatched: 11.

Concerning this clone: A read error may account for a junction end that differs from germline. At the DNA level, this CDR3 is encoded by other sequences in the same sample as well. The chain recombines TRBV27 with TRBJ2-5; 8 positions match TRBD1. The CDR3 runs to 15 residues. Per the germline V gene, CDR1 is MNHEY and CDR2 is SMNVEV (reference sequence). The CDR3: CASSLWTGKQETQYF. The CDR3 DNA sequence: TGTGCCAGCAGCTTATGGACAGGGAAGCAAGAGACCCAGTACTTC.

The chain joins TRBV9 to TRBJ1-3; D unresolved. Trimming removed 0 bases from V and 0 bases from J, with 4 bases in between. CDR3 size: 14 residues. Germline values: CDR1 SGDLS, CDR2 YYNGEE. CDR3 sequence: CASSVGSSGNTIYF. The CDR3, as DNA: TGTGCCAGCAGCGTAGGGAGCTCTGGAAACACCATATATTTT.

The chain has TRBV7-2 and TRBJ2-7, with a tentative D call TRBD2 (6 bases). V shed 4 bases and J shed 4 bases, with 26 bases lying between them. Looked up from germline, CDR1 is SGHTA and CDR2 is FQGNSA. The CDR3 runs to 18 residues. This CDR3 is CASSSKPLGGDGRYEQYF. The CDR3 nucleotides read TGTGCCAGCAGCTCTAAACCGCTGGGGGGAGATGGTCGGTACGAGCAGTACTTC. Based on the CDR3 plus reference TRBV7-2 and TRBJ2-7, the full variable domain is GAGVSQSPSNKVTEKGKDVELRCDPISGHTALYWYRQSLGQGLEFLIYFQGNSAPDKSGLPSDRFSAERTGGSVSTLTIQRTQQEDSAVYLCASSSKPLGGDGRYEQYFGPGTRLTVT.

The genes are TRBV27 and TRBJ1-1; D is possibly TRBD1 (6 bases). V was cut by 4 bases and J by 1 base, with 13 bases left in between. This CDR3 has 15 residues. Germline lookup yields CDR1 MNHEY and CDR2 SMNVEV (reference sequence). The CDR3 DNA follows: TGTGCCAGCAGTTCCCTCGGGACACCGAACACTGAAGCTTTCTTT. Translation: CASSSLGTPNTEAFF.